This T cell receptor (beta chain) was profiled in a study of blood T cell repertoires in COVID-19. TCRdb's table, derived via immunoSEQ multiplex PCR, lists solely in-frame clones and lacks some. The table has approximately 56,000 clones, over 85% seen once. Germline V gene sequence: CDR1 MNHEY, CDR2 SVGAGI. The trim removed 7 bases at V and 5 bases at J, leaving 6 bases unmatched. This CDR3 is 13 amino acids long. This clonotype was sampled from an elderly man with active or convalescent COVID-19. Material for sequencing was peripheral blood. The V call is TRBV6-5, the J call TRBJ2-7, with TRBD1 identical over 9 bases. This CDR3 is CASTGRTGDEQYF. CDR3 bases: TGTGCCAGCACCGGAAGGACAGGGGACGAGCAGTACTTC.